One sample yielded the 9 T cell receptor beta chains listed below, sequenced in a study of spatial heterogeneity in lung cancer. Time point of the sample: sample taken at primary tumor resection. Sequencing covered unsorted whole RNA taken from tumor, nontumor lung or frozen PBMC. MiXCR was run by TCRdb on the 5' RACE reads, yielding one entry per CDR3 protein. The sample includes under 100,000 distinct CDR3 sequences, approximately 8.9% seen only once; the top ten take about 7%. The specimen comprised PBMCs, sampled at surgery. These receptors came from a male donor with early-stage non-small cell lung cancer.

This clonotype appeared many times. This chain links TRBV12-3 or TRBV12-4 with TRBJ1-5; D ambiguous. The CDR3 contains 15 residues. V lost 1 base and J 0 bases, leaving 7 bases between the germline ends. The DNA for the CDR3 is TGTGCCAGCAGTTTAGTGGCGAATAGCAATCAGCCCCAGCATTTT. As protein: CASSLVANSNQPQHF.

The sample holds a few counts of this clonotype. The chain employs TRBV11-2 and TRBJ2-5; D unresolved. The germline V gene has CDR1 SGHAT and CDR2 FQNNGV. Deletions cut 1 base from V and 5 bases from J, with 11 bases between. The CDR3 is 14 amino acids. As DNA, the CDR3 is TGTGCCAGCAGCTTAGTTATGACCAGGGAGACCCAGTACTTC. This translates into CASSLVMTRETQYF.

Ten or more counts support this clonotype. Here the CDR3 DNA reads TGTGCCAGCAGCTCCGGGACATGGGACTCACCCCTCCACTTT. Amino acid sequence: CASSSGTWDSPLHF. This rearrangement joins TRBV7-8 to TRBJ1-6, with D possibly matching TRBD1 (6 bases). CDR1 SGHVS and CDR2 FQNEAQ come from the germline V gene. The CDR3 is made up of 14 amino acids. V lost 4 bases to trimming and J lost 10 bases, with 14 bases between them.

This sequence joins TRBV19 and TRBJ2-3; 11 nucleotides align to TRBD2. The CDR3 is made up of 15 amino acids. Per the germline V gene, CDR1 is LNHDA and CDR2 is SQIVND (reference sequence). V gave up 6 bases and J gave up 5 bases; unmatched junction bases: 7. The CDR3 bases are TGTGCCAGTAGCCTTAGCGGGGGGGCTGAAGATACGCAGTATTTT. Its translation: CASSLSGGAEDTQYF.

Here the CDR3 DNA reads TGCAGCGTTGGGGGACAGGGAGAGACCCAGTACTTC. Its protein product is CSVGGQGETQYF. The chain employs TRBV29-1 and TRBJ2-5, with 9 nucleotides matching TRBD1. CDR1 SQVTM and CDR2 ANQGSEA come from the germline V gene. CDR3 length: 12 residues. V was clipped by 4 bases and J by 4 bases; unmatched bases: 1.

The V gene is TRBV11-2, the J gene TRBJ2-1, with D tentatively TRBD1 or TRBD2 (5 bases each). Germline V gene data show CDR1 as SGHAT and CDR2 as FQNNGV. The CDR3 contains 14 residues. V was cut by 5 bases and J by 9 bases, with 17 bases left in between. This CDR3 reads CASSRTPRGGEQFF. CDR3 nucleotide sequence: TGTGCCAGCAGCCGAACCCCGAGGGGTGGTGAGCAGTTCTTC.

Many counts were recorded for this clonotype. The chain combines TRBV29-1 with TRBJ2-5, with 8 bases matching TRBD1. The CDR3 length is 12 residues. Trimming removed 5 bases from V and 2 bases from J; junction bases left unmatched: 1. Germline-derived CDR1 and CDR2 are SQVTM and ANQGSEA. This chain's CDR3 is CSVWDRQETQYF. As DNA, the CDR3 is TGCAGCGTTTGGGACAGGCAAGAGACCCAGTACTTC. Supplemented by reference TRBV29-1 and TRBJ2-5, the full variable domain reads SAVISQKPSRDICQRGTSLTIQCQVDSQVTMMFWYRQQPGQSLTLIATANQGSEATYESGFVIDKFPISRPNLTFSTLTVSNMSPEDSSIYLCSVWDRQETQYFGPGTRLLVL.

The gene calls are TRBV27 and TRBJ2-2; D gene uncertain. V was shortened by 6 bases and J by 1 base, with 3 bases between the two germline ends. Germline V gene data show CDR1 as MNHEY and CDR2 as SMNVEV (reference sequence). The CDR3 has 12 residues. As DNA, the CDR3 is TGTGCCAGCAGGGAGAACACCGGGGAGCTGTTTTTT. Amino acids: CASRENTGELFF.

This clonotype was seen a handful of times. V gene TRBV7-2 combines with J gene TRBJ2-5; D gene unclear. Germline V gene sequence: CDR1 SGHTA, CDR2 FQGNSA. The CDR3 is 13 residues long. Trimming left V 2 bases short and J 4 bases short, with 8 bases between. CDR3 nucleotide sequence: TGTGCCAGCAGCTTAAGCTTGGGAGAGACCCAGTACTTC. Its protein is CASSLSLGETQYF.